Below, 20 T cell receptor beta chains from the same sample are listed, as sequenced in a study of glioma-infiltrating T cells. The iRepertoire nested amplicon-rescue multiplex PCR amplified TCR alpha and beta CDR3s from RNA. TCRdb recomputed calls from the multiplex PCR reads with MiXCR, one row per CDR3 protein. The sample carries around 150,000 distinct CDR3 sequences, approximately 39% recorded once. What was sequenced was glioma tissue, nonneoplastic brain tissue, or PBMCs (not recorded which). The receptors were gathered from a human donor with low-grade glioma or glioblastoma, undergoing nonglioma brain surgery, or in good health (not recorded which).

The CDR3 coding sequence is TGTGCCACCAGTGATTTTAAAAACACTGAAGCTTTCTTT. Translating gives CATSDFKNTEAFF. The genes are TRBV24-1 and TRBJ1-1; D remains unclear. Trimming cost V 1 base and J 2 bases, with 4 bases left between them. The CDR3 has 13 residues. Per the germline V gene, CDR1 is KGHDR and CDR2 is SFDVKD.

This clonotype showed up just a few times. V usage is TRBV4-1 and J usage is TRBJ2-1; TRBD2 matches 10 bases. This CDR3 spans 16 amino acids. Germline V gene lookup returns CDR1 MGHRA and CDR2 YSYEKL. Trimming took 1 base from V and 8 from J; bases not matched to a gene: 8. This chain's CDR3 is CASSQVYSGRAYEQFF. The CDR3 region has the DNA TGCGCCAGCAGCCAAGTTTACAGCGGGAGGGCCTATGAGCAGTTCTTC.

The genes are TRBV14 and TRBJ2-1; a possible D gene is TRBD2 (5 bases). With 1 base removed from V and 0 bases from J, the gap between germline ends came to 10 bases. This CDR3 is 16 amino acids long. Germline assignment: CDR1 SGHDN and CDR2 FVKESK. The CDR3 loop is CASSQAGRGSYNEQFF. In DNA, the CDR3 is TGTGCCAGCAGCCAAGCTGGGAGAGGCTCCTACAATGAGCAGTTCTTC.

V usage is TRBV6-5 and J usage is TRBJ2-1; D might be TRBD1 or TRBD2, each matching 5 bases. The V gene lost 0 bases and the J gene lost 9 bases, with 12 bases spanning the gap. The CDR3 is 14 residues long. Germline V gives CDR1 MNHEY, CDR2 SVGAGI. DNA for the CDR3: TGTGCCAGCAGTTACTCAGGGGAGAGAGGTGAGCAGTTCTTC. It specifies CASSYSGERGEQFF.

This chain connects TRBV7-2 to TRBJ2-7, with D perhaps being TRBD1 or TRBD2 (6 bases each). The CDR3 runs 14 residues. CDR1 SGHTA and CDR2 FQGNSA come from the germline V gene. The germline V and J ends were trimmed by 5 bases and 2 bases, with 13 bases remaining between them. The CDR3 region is CASSKGGRPYEQYF. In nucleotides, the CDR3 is TGTGCCAGCAGCAAGGGGGGACGCCCCTACGAGCAGTACTTC.

Written as DNA, the CDR3 is TGTGCCAGCAGTTTTGGGCAGATGCAGTACTTC. Translation: CASSFGQMQYF. The V and J genes are TRBV27 and TRBJ2-7; no clear D gene. The CDR3 runs to 11 residues. Trimming removed 3 bases from V and 9 bases from J, with 9 bases in between. Germline V CDR1 and CDR2: MNHEY, SMNVEV (reference sequence).

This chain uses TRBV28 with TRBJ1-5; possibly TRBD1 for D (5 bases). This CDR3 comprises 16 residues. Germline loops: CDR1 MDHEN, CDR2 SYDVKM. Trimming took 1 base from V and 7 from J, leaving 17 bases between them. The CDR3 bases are TGTGCCAGCAGTTTATTCCCAGGGACGAAAGAGCAGCCCCAGCATTTT. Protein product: CASSLFPGTKEQPQHF.

CDR3 sequence reads: CASAVDSGNTQYF. The CDR3 nucleotides are TGCGCCAGCGCAGTGGATAGCGGCAATACGCAGTATTTT. V and J are TRBV5-1 and TRBJ2-3; D is perhaps TRBD2 (6 bases). The CDR3 is 13 residues long. Trimming stripped 7 bases from V and 7 bases from J, with 16 bases between. Germline V gives CDR1 SGHRS, CDR2 YFSETQ.

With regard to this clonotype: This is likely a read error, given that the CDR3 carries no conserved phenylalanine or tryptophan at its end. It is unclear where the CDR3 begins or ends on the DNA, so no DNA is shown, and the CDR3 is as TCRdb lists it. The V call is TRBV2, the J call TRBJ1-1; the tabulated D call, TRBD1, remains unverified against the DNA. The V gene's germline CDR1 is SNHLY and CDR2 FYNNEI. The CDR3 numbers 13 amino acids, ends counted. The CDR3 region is CASKDRAETEALS.

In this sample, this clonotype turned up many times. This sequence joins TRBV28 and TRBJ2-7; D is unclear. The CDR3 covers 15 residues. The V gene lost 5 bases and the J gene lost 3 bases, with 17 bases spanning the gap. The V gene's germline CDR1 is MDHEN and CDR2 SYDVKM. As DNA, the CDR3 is TGTGCCAGCAGTCCAAGTTGGGCTCCACACTACGAGCAGTACTTC. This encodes CASSPSWAPHYEQYF.

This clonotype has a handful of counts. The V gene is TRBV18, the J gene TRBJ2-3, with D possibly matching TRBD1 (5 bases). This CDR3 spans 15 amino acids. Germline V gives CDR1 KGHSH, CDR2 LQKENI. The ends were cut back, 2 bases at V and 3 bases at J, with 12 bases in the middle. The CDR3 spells CASSPWQGMTDTQYF. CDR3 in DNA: TGTGCCAGCTCACCATGGCAGGGTATGACAGATACGCAGTATTTT.

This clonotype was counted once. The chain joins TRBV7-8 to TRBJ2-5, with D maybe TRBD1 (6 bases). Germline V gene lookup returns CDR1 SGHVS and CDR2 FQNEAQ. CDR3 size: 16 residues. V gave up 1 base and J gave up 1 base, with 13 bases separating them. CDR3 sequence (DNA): TGTGCCAGCAGCTTAGAGGTCCGGGACACCCAAGAGACCCAGTACTTC. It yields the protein CASSLEVRDTQETQYF.

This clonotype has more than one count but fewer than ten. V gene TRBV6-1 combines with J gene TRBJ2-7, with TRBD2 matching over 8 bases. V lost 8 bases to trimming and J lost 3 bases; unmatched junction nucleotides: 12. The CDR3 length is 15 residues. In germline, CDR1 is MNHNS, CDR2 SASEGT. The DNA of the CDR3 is TGTGCCAGCTCCCACGGGGCGGGAGGAGGCTACGAGCAGTACTTC. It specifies CASSHGAGGGYEQYF.

CDR3 in DNA: TGTGCCAGCAGCTCCTCCCCATTACCCCCGTCCGTCGAGCAGTACTTC. Its translation: CASSSSPLPPSVEQYF. The chain combines TRBV7-2 with TRBJ2-7; D is uncertain. The CDR3 loop spans 16 amino acids. In germline, CDR1 is SGHTA, CDR2 FQGNSA. V was trimmed by 4 bases and J by 6 bases, leaving 22 bases between them.

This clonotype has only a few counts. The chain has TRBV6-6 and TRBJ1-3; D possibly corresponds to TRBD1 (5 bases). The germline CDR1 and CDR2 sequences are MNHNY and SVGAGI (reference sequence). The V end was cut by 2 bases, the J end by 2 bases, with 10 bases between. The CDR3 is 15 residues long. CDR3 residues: CASSYVGTAGNTIYF. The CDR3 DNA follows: TGTGCCAGCAGTTACGTCGGGACGGCTGGAAACACCATATATTTT.

CDR3 nucleotide sequence: TGCAGTGCCGAGCGGGAGGGCCGGATCGGGGAGCTGTTTTTT. It encodes CSAEREGRIGELFF. The chain recombines TRBV20-1 with TRBJ2-2, with 10 bases matching TRBD2. V lost 6 bases, J lost 7 bases, and 8 bases stayed unmatched. Germline CDR1 reads DFQATT; CDR2 reads SNEGSKA (reference sequence). The CDR3 totals 14 residues.

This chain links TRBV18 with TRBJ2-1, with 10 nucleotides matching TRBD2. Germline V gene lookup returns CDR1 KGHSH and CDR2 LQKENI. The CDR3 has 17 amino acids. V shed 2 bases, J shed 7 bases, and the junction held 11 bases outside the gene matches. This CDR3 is CASSPYPLAGARNEQFF. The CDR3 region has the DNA TGTGCCAGCTCACCATACCCCCTAGCGGGAGCTCGGAATGAGCAGTTCTTC.

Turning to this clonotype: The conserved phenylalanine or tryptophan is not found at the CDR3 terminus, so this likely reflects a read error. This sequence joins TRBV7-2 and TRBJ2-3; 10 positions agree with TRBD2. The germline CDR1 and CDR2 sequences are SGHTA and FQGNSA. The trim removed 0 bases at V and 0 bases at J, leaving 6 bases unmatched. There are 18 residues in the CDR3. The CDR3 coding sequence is TGTGCCAGCAGCTTAGCGATCGGACTAGCGGATAGCACAGATACGCAGTATCTT. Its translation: CASSLAIGLADSTDTQYL.

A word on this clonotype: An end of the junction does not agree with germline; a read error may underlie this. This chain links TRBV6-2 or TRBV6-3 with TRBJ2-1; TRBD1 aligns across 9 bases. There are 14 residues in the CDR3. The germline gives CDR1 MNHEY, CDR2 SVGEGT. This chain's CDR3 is CTSSYEGTGTEQFF. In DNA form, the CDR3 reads TGTACCAGCAGTTACGAAGGGACAGGGACTGAGCAGTTCTTC.

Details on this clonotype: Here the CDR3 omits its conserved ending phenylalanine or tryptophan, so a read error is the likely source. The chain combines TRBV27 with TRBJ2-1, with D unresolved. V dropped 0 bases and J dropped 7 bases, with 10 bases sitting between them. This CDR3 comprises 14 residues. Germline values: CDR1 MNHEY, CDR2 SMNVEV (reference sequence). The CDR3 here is CASSLSTVRNEQFL. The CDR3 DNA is TGTGCCAGCAGTTTATCCACAGTGAGGAATGAGCAGTTCCTC.